This T cell receptor (delta chain) appears in the sequencing data of a study of gamma-delta T cells after stem cell transplantation. TCRdb repeated clone calling on the RT-PCR reads with CATT. The repertoire holds a few thousand delta-chain clones, with 4% to 6% as singletons. CDR1 GEAIGNYY and CDR2 EKD come from the germline V gene. There are 23 residues in the CDR3. Regarding this clone: A single base separates this from a much larger clone, so it may be a read error. Distinct nucleotide sequences in the sample also encode this CDR3.

This rearrangement joins TRDV2 to TRDJ3; D might be TRDD3 (6 bases). The sample consisted of gamma-delta T cells. The source of this sequence is a human donor. It is not recorded whose cells these are; they may come from a transplant donor. CDR3 in amino acids: CACDTIAYDTTGWDIGDTRQMFF. The CDR3 nucleotides are TGTGCCTGTGACACCATCGCCTACGATACAACTGGGTGGGATATCGGGGACACCCGGCAGATGTTTTTC.